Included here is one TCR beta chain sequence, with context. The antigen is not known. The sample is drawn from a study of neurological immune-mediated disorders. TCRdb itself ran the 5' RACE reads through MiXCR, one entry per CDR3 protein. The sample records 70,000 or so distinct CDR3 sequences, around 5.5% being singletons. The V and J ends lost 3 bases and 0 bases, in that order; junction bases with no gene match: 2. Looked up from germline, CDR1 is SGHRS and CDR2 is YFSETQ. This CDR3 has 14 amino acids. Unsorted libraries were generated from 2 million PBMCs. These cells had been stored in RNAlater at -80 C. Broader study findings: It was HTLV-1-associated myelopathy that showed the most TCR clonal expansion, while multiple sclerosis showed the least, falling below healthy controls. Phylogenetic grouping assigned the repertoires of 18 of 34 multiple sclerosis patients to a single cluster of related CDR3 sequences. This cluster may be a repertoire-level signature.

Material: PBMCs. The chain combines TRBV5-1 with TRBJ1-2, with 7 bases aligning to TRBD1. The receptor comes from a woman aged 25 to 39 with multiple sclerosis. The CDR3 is CASSWGQTNYGYTF. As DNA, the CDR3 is TGCGCCAGCAGCTGGGGACAGACTAACTATGGCTACACCTTC.